The 13 T cell receptor beta chains below come from one sample, sequenced in a study of OX40 agonist ivuxolimab in advanced cancers. Assay used: immunoSEQ multiplex PCR; TCRdb lists only in-frame clones, some missing. This table holds roughly 49,000 clones, 80% to 90% found once. The material was CD4+ or CD8+ T cells sorted from blood, obtained in a trial of the OX40 agonist ivuxolimab. These receptors originate from an adult with an advanced solid tumor such as melanoma, head and neck, liver or kidney cancer.

This chain joins TRBV7-8 and TRBJ1-1; no reliable D call. Germline V gene sequence: CDR1 SGHVS, CDR2 FQNEAQ. The CDR3 sequence is 12 residues long. Trimming cost V 5 bases and J 6 bases, with 10 bases left between them. The CDR3 loop is CASSLGVAEAFF. In DNA, the CDR3 is TGTGCCAGCAGCCTCGGAGTAGCTGAAGCTTTCTTT.

The chain carries TRBV29-1 and TRBJ2-1; D gene uncertain. This CDR3 has 12 amino acids. The germline CDR1 and CDR2 sequences are SQVTM and ANQGSEA. V shed 6 bases and J shed 4 bases, with 10 bases lying between them. The CDR3 nucleotides read TGCAGCGTGGAAACTCCGTACAATGAGCAGTTCTTC. It is translated as CSVETPYNEQFF.

The rearrangement links TRBV11-2 to TRBJ2-7, with 10 bases fitting TRBD2. CDR1 is SGHAT, CDR2 FQNNGV, per germline. The V and J ends lost 5 bases and 2 bases, in that order; junction bases with no gene match: 6. This CDR3 spans 15 amino acids. CDR3 coding DNA: TGTGCCAGCAGCCTCACTAGCGGGGATACCTACGAGCAGTACTTC. Protein product: CASSLTSGDTYEQYF.

The chain recombines TRBV5-4 with TRBJ1-1; D perhaps matches TRBD1 (5 bases). This CDR3 is built from 14 residues. The V end lost 0 bases, the J end lost 1 base, and 7 bases lay between the germline ends. Per germline, CDR1 SGHNT and CDR2 YYREEE (reference sequence). Written as DNA, the CDR3 is TGTGCCAGCAGCTTGGCAGGGCGGAACACTGAAGCTTTCTTT. Residues: CASSLAGRNTEAFF.

The V call is TRBV5-6, the J call TRBJ2-2; no firm D call. Germline V gene data show CDR1 as SGHDT and CDR2 as YYEEEE. CDR3 size: 14 residues. Trimming cost V 3 bases and J 6 bases, with 12 bases left between them. The CDR3 reads CASSSQYRAGELFF. The CDR3 DNA follows: TGTGCCAGCAGCTCACAGTACCGGGCCGGGGAGCTGTTTTTT.

The chain uses TRBV19 and TRBJ1-2, with 8 bases fitting TRBD1. Unmatched junction bases numbered 9, after V lost 5 bases and J lost 4 bases. Germline loops: CDR1 LNHDA, CDR2 SQIVND (reference sequence). The CDR3 totals 15 residues. CDR3 sequence reads: CASSSSGTGLYGYTF. In DNA form, the CDR3 reads TGTGCCAGTAGTTCTTCCGGGACAGGTCTCTATGGCTACACCTTC.

V is TRBV9 and J is TRBJ1-3, with a tentative D call TRBD1 (5 bases). Germline CDR1 and CDR2: SGDLS and YYNGEE. This CDR3 has 17 amino acids. V lost 1 base and J lost 0, with 14 bases in between. The CDR3 nucleotides are TGTGCCAGCAGCGTAAGTCAGGGCCTAATCTCTGGAAACACCATATATTTT. This gives the protein CASSVSQGLISGNTIYF.

The rearrangement joins TRBV6-6 to TRBJ2-7; 8 positions match TRBD2. Germline CDR1 MNHNY, CDR2 SVGAGI (reference sequence). There are 14 residues in the CDR3. The ends lost 2 bases at V and 2 bases at J; junction bases unmatched: 2. The CDR3 region is CASSYTGGAYEQYF. The DNA of the CDR3 is TGTGCCAGCAGTTACACGGGGGGGGCCTACGAGCAGTACTTC.

The chain carries TRBV2 and TRBJ1-2; 8 nucleotides match TRBD1. The CDR3 runs 13 residues. The germline gives CDR1 SNHLY, CDR2 FYNNEI. V lost 6 bases, J lost 7 bases, and 7 bases stayed unmatched. The CDR3 coding sequence is TGTGCCAGCAGCGAGGACAGGGTTCGTGGCTACACCTTC. Residues: CASSEDRVRGYTF.

The rearrangement uses TRBV18 and TRBJ2-1; D unclear. Germline-derived CDR1 and CDR2 are KGHSH and LQKENI. V lost 2 bases, J lost 5 bases, and 10 bases lay in between. This CDR3 is 14 amino acids long. The CDR3 DNA sequence: TGTGCCAGCTCACCAGTCCGAGTTAACAATGAGCAGTTCTTC. Protein product: CASSPVRVNNEQFF.

The genes are TRBV2 and TRBJ2-5; 9 bases align to TRBD1. This CDR3 has 14 residues. Germline loops: CDR1 SNHLY, CDR2 FYNNEI. V lost 4 bases, J lost 3 bases, and 3 bases stayed unmatched. In nucleotides, the CDR3 is TGTGCCAGCAGTGGCGACAGGGGGGAAGAGACCCAGTACTTC. It is translated as CASSGDRGEETQYF.

This chain joins TRBV7-2 and TRBJ2-7; no reliable D call. CDR1 SGHTA and CDR2 FQGNSA come from the germline V gene. The CDR3 length is 11 residues. Trimming left V 3 bases short and J 4 bases short, with 4 bases between. CDR3 amino acids: CASSFDYEQYF. The CDR3 nucleotides read TGTGCCAGCAGCTTTGATTACGAGCAGTACTTC.

The DNA for the CDR3 is TGTGCCAGCAGCACCCAGGGATCAGGGGCCAACGTCCTGACTTTC. Protein product: CASSTQGSGANVLTF. The chain uses TRBV9 and TRBJ2-6; TRBD1 is a possible D gene (5 bases). The CDR3 runs 15 residues. CDR1 and CDR2 (germline): SGDLS, YYNGEE. Trimming cost V 4 bases and J 4 bases, with 12 bases left between them. The full variable domain, completed using reference TRBV9 and TRBJ2-6, is DSGVTQTPKHLITATGQRVTLRCSPRSGDLSVYWYQQSLDQGLQFLIQYYNGEERAKGNILERFSAQQFPDLHSELNLSSLELGDSALYFCASSTQGSGANVLTFGAGSRLTVL.